This T cell receptor (beta chain) is from a study of CD8+ T cells in alopecia areata. V was pared by 0 bases and J by 13 bases, with 10 bases between. The CDR3 has 12 amino acids. Germline CDR1 reads LNHDA; CDR2 reads SQIVND (reference sequence). Study results and limitations: Normal scalp showed lower clonality than lesional scalp, especially alopecia totalis/universalis.

Reverse transcription of extracted RNA yielded cDNA, which provided the sequencing template. Profiling relied on immunoSEQ multiplex PCR, and the TCRdb table lists in-frame clones only, not all of them. The table has about 98,000 clones, about 40% seen once; the top ten hold around 0.8%. This clone was observed a handful of times. Its cognate antigen is unknown. The sequence was collected from a human donor with alopecia areata. Material: CD4+ T cells sorted from blood. This chain links TRBV19 with TRBJ2-4; TRBD2 might be the D (6 bases). The CDR3 sequence is CASSIEAGPQYF. CDR3 bases: TGTGCCAGTAGTATAGAGGCGGGACCCCAGTACTTC.